These T cell receptor beta chains were read from a single sample in a study of T cell responses to AZD1222 COVID-19 vaccine. The data were produced by immunoSEQ multiplex PCR, yet TCRdb's version contains in-frame clones alone and is incomplete. The sample consists of roughly 53,000 clones, approximately 85% of them appearing once. The sequenced sample was peripheral blood, obtained on day 0 of MenACWY control vaccination. These receptors all come from an adult in good health. Both conserved end residues are part of each CDR3. A D gene is named only where the DNA matches it firmly. Clone size is given for some rows only: seen once, a few or many times, or a class if the clone is expanded.

D gene: NA
V gene: TRBV27
clone size: NA
J gene: TRBJ1-1
CDR3 DNA: TGTGCCAGCAGTTTACTTTTGAACACTGAAGCTTTCTTT
CDR3 protein: CASSLLLNTEAFF

D gene: NA
V gene: TRBV30
clone size: few
J gene: TRBJ2-1
CDR3 DNA: TGTGCCTGGAGTGCGGCGGTGGGCTCCTACAATGAGCAGTTCTTC
CDR3 protein: CAWSAAVGSYNEQFF

D gene: NA
V gene: TRBV9
clone size: few
J gene: TRBJ2-7
CDR3 DNA: TGTGCCAGCAGCCCTTATCAGGAGGCCTACGAGCAGTACTTC
CDR3 protein: CASSPYQEAYEQYF

D gene: TRBD1
V gene: TRBV9
clone size: NA
J gene: TRBJ2-7
CDR3 DNA: TGTGCCAGCAGCACCAACCCCGGGACAGGGAACGAGCAGTACTTC
CDR3 protein: CASSTNPGTGNEQYF

D gene: TRBD1
V gene: TRBV29-1
clone size: NA
J gene: TRBJ2-3
CDR3 DNA: TGCAGCGTGTGGACAGGGGTCACAGATACGCAGTATTTT
CDR3 protein: CSVWTGVTDTQYF

D gene: NA
V gene: TRBV4-3
clone size: once
J gene: TRBJ1-1
CDR3 DNA: TGCGCCAGCAGCCCTTATCAAAACACTGAAGCTTTCTTT
CDR3 protein: CASSPYQNTEAFF

D gene: TRBD1
V gene: TRBV6-5
clone size: NA
J gene: TRBJ2-2
CDR3 DNA: TGTGCCAGCAGCTCGGACAGGGGACGGGAGCTGTTTTTT
CDR3 protein: CASSSDRGRELFF

D gene: TRBD1
V gene: TRBV29-1
clone size: NA
J gene: TRBJ1-1
CDR3 DNA: TGCAGCGTTGAAGAGGGACAGAAGATTGAAGCTTTCTTT
CDR3 protein: CSVEEGQKIEAFF

D gene: NA
V gene: TRBV2
clone size: NA
J gene: TRBJ1-2
CDR3 DNA: TGTGCCAGCAGTGAAACGGGAATCTATGGCTACACCTTC
CDR3 protein: CASSETGIYGYTF

D gene: TRBD1
V gene: TRBV5-1
clone size: NA
J gene: TRBJ2-5
CDR3 DNA: TGCGCCAGCAGCCCTGACAGGGGTTCCCAAGAGACCCAGTACTTC
CDR3 protein: CASSPDRGSQETQYF

D gene: TRBD2
V gene: TRBV15
clone size: few
J gene: TRBJ2-2
CDR3 DNA: TGTGCCACCAGCAGAGATCGTGGGCTAGCGGGAAAAAACACCGGGGAGCTGTTTTTT
CDR3 protein: CATSRDRGLAGKNTGELFF

D gene: NA
V gene: TRBV23-1
clone size: few
J gene: TRBJ1-3
CDR3 DNA: TGCGCCAGCCGACCGGACACGGAGTTT
CDR3 protein: CASRPDTEF

D gene: NA
V gene: TRBV7-9
clone size: NA
J gene: TRBJ2-7
CDR3 DNA: TGTGCCAGCAGCTCACCCGGCGGTCCCTACGAGCAGTACTTC
CDR3 protein: CASSSPGGPYEQYF

D gene: NA
V gene: TRBV25-1
clone size: NA
J gene: TRBJ1-1
CDR3 DNA: TGTGCCAGCAGTGAACCCGGGCCCATGAACACTGAAGCTTTCTTT
CDR3 protein: CASSEPGPMNTEAFF

D gene: TRBD1
V gene: TRBV28
clone size: NA
J gene: TRBJ1-2
CDR3 DNA: TGTGCCAGCAGTTCGCCGGCAGGGGGGCTTTATGGCTACACCTTC
CDR3 protein: CASSSPAGGLYGYTF

D gene: NA
V gene: TRBV18
clone size: NA
J gene: TRBJ2-1
CDR3 DNA: TGTGCCAGCTCACGTGGGTACGATGAGCAGTTCTTC
CDR3 protein: CASSRGYDEQFF

D gene: TRBD2
V gene: TRBV30
clone size: NA
J gene: TRBJ2-3
CDR3 DNA: TGTGCCTGGAGTGGTGGACTAGCGGGAGGCACAGATACGCAGTATTTT
CDR3 protein: CAWSGGLAGGTDTQYF

D gene: NA
V gene: TRBV27
clone size: NA
J gene: TRBJ1-5
CDR3 DNA: TGTGCCAGCAGTTTAGGAACGCGTCAGCCCCAGCATTTT
CDR3 protein: CASSLGTRQPQHF

D gene: TRBD2
V gene: TRBV28
clone size: few
J gene: TRBJ2-7
CDR3 DNA: TGTGCCAGCACTTCTGGTGCGGGAGGGACCCACGAGCAGTACTTC
CDR3 protein: CASTSGAGGTHEQYF

D gene: NA
V gene: TRBV25-1
clone size: NA
J gene: TRBJ2-7
CDR3 DNA: TGTGCCAGCAGTGAAATGGACTACGAGCAGTACTTC
CDR3 protein: CASSEMDYEQYF

D gene: TRBD1
V gene: TRBV7-2
clone size: once
J gene: TRBJ1-6
CDR3 DNA: TGTGCCAGCAGCTTTTGGACAGGAGATAATTCACCCCTCCACTTT
CDR3 protein: CASSFWTGDNSPLHF

D gene: TRBD1
V gene: TRBV2
clone size: NA
J gene: TRBJ2-5
CDR3 DNA: TGTGCCAGCAGTGGGACAGGCCAGAGGGGGGAGACCCAGTACTTC
CDR3 protein: CASSGTGQRGETQYF